This TCR beta chain was recovered during a study of blood T cell repertoires in COVID-19. The V gene lost 5 bases and the J gene lost 3 bases, with 12 bases spanning the gap. The CDR3 sequence is 14 residues long. The V gene's germline CDR1 is SGHRS and CDR2 YFSETQ. Sequencing was performed with immunoSEQ multiplex PCR; in TCRdb, only in-frame clones are kept and a portion is missing. The sample yields fewer than 60,000 clones, around 90% seen once. V usage is TRBV5-1 and J usage is TRBJ1-3; TRBD1 might be the D (5 bases). Input material: peripheral blood. This TCR came from a human donor with acute or convalescent COVID-19. The donor label of this sample is uncertain. CDR3 nucleotide sequence: TGCGCCAGCAGTAGCCAGGGTAGTGGAAACACCATATATTTT. The encoded protein is CASSSQGSGNTIYF.